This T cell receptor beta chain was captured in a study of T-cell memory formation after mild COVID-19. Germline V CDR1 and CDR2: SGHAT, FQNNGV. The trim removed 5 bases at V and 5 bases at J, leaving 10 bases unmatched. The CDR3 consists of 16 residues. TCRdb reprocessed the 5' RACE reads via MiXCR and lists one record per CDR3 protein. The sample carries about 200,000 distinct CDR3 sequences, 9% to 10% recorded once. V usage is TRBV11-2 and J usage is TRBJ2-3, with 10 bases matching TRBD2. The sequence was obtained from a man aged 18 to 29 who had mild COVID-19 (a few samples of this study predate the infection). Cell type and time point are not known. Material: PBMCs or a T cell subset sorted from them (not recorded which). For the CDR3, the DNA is TGTGCCAGCAGCCCCCTAGCGGGGGCCGAGGGAGATACGCAGTATTTT. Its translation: CASSPLAGAEGDTQYF. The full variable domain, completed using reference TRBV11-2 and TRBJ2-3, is EAGVAQSPRYKIIEKRQSVAFWCNPISGHATLYWYQQILGQGPKLLIQFQNNGVVDDSQLPKDRFSAERLKGVDSTLKIQPAKLEDSAVYLCASSPLAGAEGDTQYFGPGTRLTVL.